These 23 T cell receptor beta chains were sequenced from one sample in a study of liver allograft versus peripheral blood T cells. Study overall: T cell receptor repertoires in transplanted livers were compared with those in recipients' peripheral blood.

MiXCR, applied by TCRdb to the reads, yields one record per CDR3 protein. This table holds 3,000 to 3,500 distinct CDR3 sequences, about 14% found once. All receptors derive from a human patient who had a liver transplant. These T cells may partly come from the graft donor.

Comment on this clonotype: This sequence is one base from a far larger clone and is likely a read error. The chain uses TRBV6-6 and TRBJ2-2, with D possibly matching TRBD1 (6 bases). The V end lost 8 bases, the J end lost 5 bases, and 15 bases lay between the germline ends. CDR1 and CDR2 (germline): MNHNY, SVGAGI (reference sequence). The CDR3 extends over 14 amino acids. The CDR3 DNA reads TGTGCCAGCCGCCGACAGGATCTGACCGGGGAGCTGTTTTTT. This gives the protein CASRRQDLTGELFF.

By its share, this clonotype is medium-sized. The chain recombines TRBV6-6 with TRBJ1-4; D remains ambiguous. Deletions cut 5 bases from V and 8 bases from J, with 9 bases between. This CDR3 is 12 amino acids long. Germline V CDR1 and CDR2: MNHNY, SVGAGI (reference sequence). The CDR3 loop is CASSRQREKLFF. CDR3 in DNA: TGTGCCAGCAGTCGTCAAAGGGAAAAACTGTTTTTT.

By sample fraction, this clonotype is medium-sized. The gene calls are TRBV27 and TRBJ2-6; TRBD1 matches 10 bases. Germline V lookup: CDR1 MNHEY, CDR2 SMNVEV (reference sequence). V lost 4 bases, J lost 3 bases, and 3 bases stayed unmatched. CDR3 size: 16 residues. This chain's CDR3 is CASSSDRGFGANVLTF. In DNA, the CDR3 is TGTGCCAGCAGTTCGGACAGGGGGTTTGGGGCCAACGTCCTGACTTTC.

This clonotype is labeled medium-sized. The V and J genes are TRBV6-1 and TRBJ1-4, with TRBD1 matching over 10 bases. Germline CDR1 and CDR2: MNHNS and SASEGT. CDR3 length: 15 amino acids. V lost 0 bases, J lost 6 bases, and 1 base stayed unmatched. CDR3 region: CASSEAGTGDEKLFF. The CDR3 DNA follows: TGTGCCAGCAGTGAAGCGGGGACAGGGGATGAAAAACTGTTTTTT.

In this sample, this clonotype is medium-sized. The chain links TRBV29-1 to TRBJ2-3; TRBD1 agrees at 9 bases. Germline-derived CDR1 and CDR2 are SQVTM and ANQGSEA. The CDR3 runs to 12 residues. Trimming cost V 7 bases and J 4 bases; bases outside gene matches: 3. CDR3 nucleotides: TGCAGCGGGGACAGGGATGCAGATACGCAGTATTTT. As protein: CSGDRDADTQYF.

This clonotype is labeled medium-sized. This chain joins TRBV24-1 and TRBJ2-1; 9 nucleotides line up with TRBD2. This CDR3 contains 15 residues. Germline V gives CDR1 KGHDR, CDR2 SFDVKD. Losses at the gene ends were 7 bases for V and 4 bases for J; bases not matched to a gene: 7. CDR3 nucleotide sequence: TGTGCCACCAGGCCGTCTAGCGGGACTTACAATGAGCAGTTCTTC. Its protein product is CATRPSSGTYNEQFF.

This clonotype came up a few times. The chain recombines TRBV18 with TRBJ1-3; TRBD1 is a possible D gene (6 bases). This CDR3 comprises 13 residues. In germline, CDR1 is KGHSH, CDR2 LQKENI. V was shortened by 2 bases and J by 8 bases, with 10 bases between the two germline ends. The CDR3: CASSPGGRDTIYF. The CDR3 DNA sequence: TGTGCCAGCTCACCAGGGGGCAGGGACACCATATATTTT. The complete variable domain, with remaining parts taken from reference TRBV18 and TRBJ1-3, reads NAGVMQNPRHLVRRRGQEARLRCSPMKGHSHVYWYRQLPEEGLKFMVYLQKENIIDESGMPKERFSAEFPKEGPSILRIQQVVRGDSAAYFCASSPGGRDTIYFGEGSWLTVV.

This clonotype was detected a few times. The DNA for the CDR3 is TGTGCCAGCAGCTTAGGGGTCGAGCAGTACTTC. Translation: CASSLGVEQYF. This chain connects TRBV11-2 to TRBJ2-7; D ambiguous. V lost 1 base to trimming and J lost 6 bases, with 4 bases between them. Per the germline V gene, CDR1 is SGHAT and CDR2 is FQNNGV. CDR3 length: 11 residues.

By sample fraction, this clonotype is medium-sized. This chain joins TRBV6-5 and TRBJ2-7, with D possibly matching TRBD2 (6 bases). Deletions cut 0 bases from V and 4 bases from J, with 13 bases between. The CDR3 loop spans 15 amino acids. The germline gives CDR1 MNHEY, CDR2 SVGAGI. The DNA for the CDR3 is TGTGCCAGCAGTTACTCCCGGGAAGGGACTTACGAGCAGTACTTC. This translates into CASSYSREGTYEQYF.

This chain connects TRBV20-1 to TRBJ2-7; a possible D gene is TRBD2 (6 bases). This CDR3 has 13 amino acids. Trimming shortened V by 5 bases and J by 2 bases, and 13 bases separated the two germline ends. Germline lookup yields CDR1 DFQATT and CDR2 SNEGSKA (reference sequence). Here the CDR3 reads CSAGGELTYEQYF. CDR3 nucleotide sequence: TGCAGTGCTGGCGGGGAGTTAACCTACGAGCAGTACTTC.

On this clonotype: This sequence may be a read error, since a much larger clone differs from it by one base. The rearrangement links TRBV9 to TRBJ1-1; a possible D gene is TRBD1 (5 bases). The V gene lost 6 bases and the J gene lost 3 bases, with 18 bases spanning the gap. Looked up from germline, CDR1 is SGDLS and CDR2 is YYNGEE. The CDR3 contains 15 residues. The CDR3 DNA follows: TGTGCCAGCACCCTAAGCCCAGGGTACGACACTGAAGCTTTCTTT. Protein sequence: CASTLSPGYDTEAFF.

Judged by abundance, this clonotype is medium-sized. The chain employs TRBV10-3 and TRBJ2-7; TRBD2 matches 8 bases. Losses at the gene ends were 6 bases for V and 1 base for J; bases not matched to a gene: 8. The CDR3 is made up of 15 amino acids. Germline V lookup: CDR1 ENHRY, CDR2 SYGVKD. The CDR3 loop is CAISDSGTSSYEQYF. The CDR3 DNA follows: TGTGCCATCAGCGATTCCGGGACTAGTTCCTACGAGCAGTACTTC.

This clonotype is categorized as medium-sized. The V call is TRBV19, the J call TRBJ2-5; possible D gene TRBD1, 6 bases. Germline loops: CDR1 LNHDA, CDR2 SQIVND (reference sequence). The CDR3 is 13 residues long. Trimming removed 6 bases from V and 5 bases from J, with 13 bases in between. The CDR3, as DNA: TGTGCCAGTAGGACAGGAGTCCAGGAGACCCAGTACTTC. Protein sequence: CASRTGVQETQYF.

In its sample, this clonotype is medium-sized. CDR3 DNA: TGTGCCAGCAGTTTATCCCTCACAGGGGATTCACCCCTCCACTTT. As protein: CASSLSLTGDSPLHF. The chain combines TRBV27 with TRBJ1-6; TRBD1 aligns across 7 bases. The ends lost 0 bases at V and 8 bases at J; junction bases unmatched: 4. Looked up from germline, CDR1 is MNHEY and CDR2 is SMNVEV (reference sequence). The CDR3 is 15 residues long.

This clonotype is medium-sized within its sample. The chain uses TRBV24-1 and TRBJ2-7; 7 bases fit TRBD1. This CDR3 spans 14 amino acids. Germline V lookup: CDR1 KGHDR, CDR2 SFDVKD. With V trimmed by 4 bases and J by 2 bases, 4 bases remained unmatched. This chain's CDR3 is CATSDQGEPYEQYF. The CDR3 nucleotides read TGTGCCACCAGTGACCAGGGGGAACCCTACGAGCAGTACTTC.

This clonotype showed up just a few times. The chain joins TRBV25-1 to TRBJ1-6; D is ambiguous. The CDR3 covers 13 residues. Germline V gives CDR1 MGHDK, CDR2 SYGVNS. V was shortened by 3 bases and J by 8 bases, with 8 bases between the two germline ends. CDR3 sequence reads: CASSDPGDSPLHF. In DNA form, the CDR3 reads TGTGCCAGCAGTGATCCCGGGGATTCACCCCTCCACTTT.

At least ten counts were recorded for this clonotype. The chain couples TRBV11-2 to TRBJ1-1; weak D call: TRBD1 (6 bases). V lost 5 bases, J lost 4 bases, and 23 bases lay in between. The germline CDR1 and CDR2 sequences are SGHAT and FQNNGV. CDR3 length equals 17 residues. The DNA for the CDR3 is TGTGCCAGCAGCATGCAAACGGGGGCCGGGGTCGGCACTGAAGCTTTCTTT. It is translated as CASSMQTGAGVGTEAFF.

This clonotype is labeled as medium-sized. An end of the junction does not agree with germline; a read error may underlie this. The V call is TRBV6-6, the J call TRBJ2-7, with TRBD1 matching over 7 bases. The germline V gene has CDR1 MNHNY and CDR2 SVGAGI (reference sequence). CDR3 length: 13 amino acids. The CDR3 DNA sequence: TGTGCCAGCAGTTCTCCCCGGGACAGACTCATTACCTTC. Amino acids: CASSSPRDRLITF.

This chain joins TRBV5-1 and TRBJ2-2, with D perhaps TRBD1 or TRBD2 (5 bases each). The CDR3 is made up of 15 amino acids. Germline V lookup: CDR1 SGHRS, CDR2 YFSETQ. V shed 0 bases and J shed 4 bases, with 10 bases lying between them. DNA for the CDR3: TGCGCCAGCAGCTTGGGAGGGGCTGGCACCGGGGAGCTGTTTTTT. Amino acids: CASSLGGAGTGELFF.

This clonotype is medium-sized by share. The chain employs TRBV7-9 and TRBJ2-2, with 7 bases aligning to TRBD2. Trimming took 4 bases from V and 0 from J; bases not matched to a gene: 8. Germline values: CDR1 SEHNR, CDR2 FQNEAQ (reference sequence). The CDR3 is 17 amino acids. Here the CDR3 reads CASSSMGGDPNTGELFF. CDR3 coding DNA: TGTGCCAGCAGCTCTATGGGGGGGGACCCGAACACCGGGGAGCTGTTTTTT.

This clonotype is judged medium-sized. The CDR3 reads CSVEGGQGQNTGELFF. CDR3 nucleotide sequence: TGCAGCGTTGAGGGCGGCCAGGGCCAGAACACCGGGGAGCTGTTTTTT. The chain employs TRBV29-1 and TRBJ2-2; perhaps TRBD1 as D (5 bases). The length of the CDR3 is 16 residues. Germline CDR1 SQVTM, CDR2 ANQGSEA. V lost 3 bases and J lost 1, with 15 bases in between.

This clonotype is termed medium-sized. The chain has TRBV6-5 and TRBJ2-2; unclear D gene. This CDR3 has 12 amino acids. The V gene's germline CDR1 is MNHEY and CDR2 SVGAGI. The V gene lost 4 bases and the J gene lost 3 bases, with 3 bases spanning the gap. CDR3 sequence reads: CASSSYTGELFF. In nucleotides, the CDR3 is TGTGCCAGCAGTTCATACACCGGGGAGCTGTTTTTT.

This clonotype was recorded many times. This chain links TRBV28 with TRBJ2-2; 7 bases match TRBD1. Germline CDR1 MDHEN, CDR2 SYDVKM. This CDR3 region has 15 residues. V shed 2 bases, J shed 3 bases, and the junction held 3 bases outside the gene matches. Here the CDR3 reads CASSLAGTDTGELFF. As DNA, the CDR3 is TGTGCCAGCAGTTTAGCCGGGACAGACACCGGGGAGCTGTTTTTT.